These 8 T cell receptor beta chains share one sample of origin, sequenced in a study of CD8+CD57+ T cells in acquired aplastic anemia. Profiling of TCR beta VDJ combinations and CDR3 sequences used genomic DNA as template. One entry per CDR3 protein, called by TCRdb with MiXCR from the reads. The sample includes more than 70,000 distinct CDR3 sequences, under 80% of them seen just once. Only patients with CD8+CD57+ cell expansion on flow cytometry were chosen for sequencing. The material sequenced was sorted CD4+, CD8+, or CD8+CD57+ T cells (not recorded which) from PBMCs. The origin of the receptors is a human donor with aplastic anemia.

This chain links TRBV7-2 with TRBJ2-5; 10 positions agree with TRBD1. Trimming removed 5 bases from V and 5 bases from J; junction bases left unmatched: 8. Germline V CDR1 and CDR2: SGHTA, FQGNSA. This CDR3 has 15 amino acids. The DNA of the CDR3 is TGTGCCAGCAGCGGACAAGACAGGGGGCGGGAGACCCAGTACTTC. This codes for CASSGQDRGRETQYF.

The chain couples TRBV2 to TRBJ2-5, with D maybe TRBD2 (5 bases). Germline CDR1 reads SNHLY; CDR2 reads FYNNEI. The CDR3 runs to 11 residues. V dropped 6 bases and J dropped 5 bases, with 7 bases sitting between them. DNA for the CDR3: TGTGCCAGCAGGAGGGTGGAGACCCAGTACTTC. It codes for CASRRVETQYF.

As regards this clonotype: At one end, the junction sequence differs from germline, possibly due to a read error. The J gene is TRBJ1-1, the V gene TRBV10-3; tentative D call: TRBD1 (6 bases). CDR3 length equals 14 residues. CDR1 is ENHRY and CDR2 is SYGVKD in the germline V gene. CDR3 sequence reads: CATWDTRLSTGAFF. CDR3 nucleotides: TGTGCCACTTGGGACACGAGACTCAGCACTGGAGCTTTCTTT.

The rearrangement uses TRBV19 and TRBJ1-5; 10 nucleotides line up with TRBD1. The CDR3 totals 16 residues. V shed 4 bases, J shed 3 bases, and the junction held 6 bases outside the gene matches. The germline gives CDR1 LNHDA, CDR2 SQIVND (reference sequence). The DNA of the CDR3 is TGTGCCAGTAGTAGGGGGACAGGGGCGTCCAATCAGCCCCAGCATTTT. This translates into CASSRGTGASNQPQHF.

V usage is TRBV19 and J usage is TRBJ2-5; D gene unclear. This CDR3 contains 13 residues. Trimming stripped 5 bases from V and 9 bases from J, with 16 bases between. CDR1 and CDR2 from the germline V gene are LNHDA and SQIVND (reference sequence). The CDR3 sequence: CASSSRSRVPQYF. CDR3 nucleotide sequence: TGTGCCAGTAGTTCCCGATCGCGTGTGCCCCAGTACTTC.

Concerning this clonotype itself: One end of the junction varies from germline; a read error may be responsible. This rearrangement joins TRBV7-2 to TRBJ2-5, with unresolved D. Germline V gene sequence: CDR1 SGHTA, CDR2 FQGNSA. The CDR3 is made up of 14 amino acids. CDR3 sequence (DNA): TGCGCCAGCAGTGAGCTGCGAGGAGAGGAGACCCAGTACTTC. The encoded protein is CASSELRGEETQYF.

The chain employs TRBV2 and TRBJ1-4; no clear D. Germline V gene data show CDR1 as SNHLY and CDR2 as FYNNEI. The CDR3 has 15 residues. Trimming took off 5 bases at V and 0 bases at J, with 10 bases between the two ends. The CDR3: CASSPDTTTNEKLFF. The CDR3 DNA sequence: TGTGCCAGCAGTCCCGACACAACAACTAATGAAAAACTGTTTTTT.

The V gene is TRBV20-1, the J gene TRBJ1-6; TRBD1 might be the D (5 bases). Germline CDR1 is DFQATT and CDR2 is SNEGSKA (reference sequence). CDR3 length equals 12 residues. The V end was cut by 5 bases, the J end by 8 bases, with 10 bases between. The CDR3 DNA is TGCAGTGCTCCAGGGACGGATTCACCCCTCCACTTT. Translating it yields CSAPGTDSPLHF.